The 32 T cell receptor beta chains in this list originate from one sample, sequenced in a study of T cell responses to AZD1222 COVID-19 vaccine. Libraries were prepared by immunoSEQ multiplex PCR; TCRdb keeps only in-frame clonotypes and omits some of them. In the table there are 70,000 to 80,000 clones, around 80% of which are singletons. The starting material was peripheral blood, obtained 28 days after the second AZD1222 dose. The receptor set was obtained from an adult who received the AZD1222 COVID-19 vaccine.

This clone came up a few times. The CDR3 bases are TGTGCCAGCAGCTCGGGACAGGGGTTGGTATACGAGCAGTACTTC. It yields the protein CASSSGQGLVYEQYF. V is TRBV5-8 and J is TRBJ2-7; 10 bases match TRBD1. The ends lost 3 bases at V and 4 bases at J; junction bases unmatched: 7. This CDR3 region has 15 residues. Germline V gene sequence: CDR1 SGHTS, CDR2 YDEGEE.

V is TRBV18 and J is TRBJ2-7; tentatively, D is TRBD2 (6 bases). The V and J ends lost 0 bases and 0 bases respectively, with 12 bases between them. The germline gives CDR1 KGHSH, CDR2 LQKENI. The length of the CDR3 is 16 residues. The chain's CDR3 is CASSPPGTASSYEQYF. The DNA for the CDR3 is TGTGCCAGCTCACCACCGGGGACTGCCAGCTCCTACGAGCAGTACTTC.

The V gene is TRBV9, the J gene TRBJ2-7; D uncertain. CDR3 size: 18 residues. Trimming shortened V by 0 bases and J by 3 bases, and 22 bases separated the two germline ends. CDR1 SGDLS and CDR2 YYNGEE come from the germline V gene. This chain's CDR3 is CASSVDGDLLPPLYEQYF. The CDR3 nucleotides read TGTGCCAGCAGCGTAGACGGAGACCTCCTTCCCCCCCTCTACGAGCAGTACTTC.

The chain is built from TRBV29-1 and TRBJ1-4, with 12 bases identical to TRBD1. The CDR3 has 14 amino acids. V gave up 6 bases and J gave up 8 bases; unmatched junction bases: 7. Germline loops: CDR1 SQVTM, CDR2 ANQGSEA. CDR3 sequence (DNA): TGCAGCGTCCGGGGACAGGGGGCTGGGGAAAAACTGTTTTTT. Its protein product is CSVRGQGAGEKLFF.

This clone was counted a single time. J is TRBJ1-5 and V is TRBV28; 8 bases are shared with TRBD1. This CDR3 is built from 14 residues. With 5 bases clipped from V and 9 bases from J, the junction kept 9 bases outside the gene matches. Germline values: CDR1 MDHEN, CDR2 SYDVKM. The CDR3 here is CASSGTGSRRPQHF. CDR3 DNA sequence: TGTGCCAGCAGTGGGACAGGTTCGAGACGGCCCCAGCATTTT. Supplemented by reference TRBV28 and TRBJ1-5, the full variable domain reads DVKVTQSSRYLVKRTGEKVFLECVQDMDHENMFWYRQDPGLGLRLIYFSYDVKMKEKGDIPEGYSVSREKKERFSLILESASTNQTSMYLCASSGTGSRRPQHFGDGTRLSIL.

In nucleotides, the CDR3 is TGTGCCAGCAGCTTCGATTCTGGGGCCAACGTCCTGACTTTC. Protein: CASSFDSGANVLTF. The V and J genes are TRBV7-3 and TRBJ2-6; D gene uncertain. V was cut by 3 bases and J by 1 base, with 4 bases left in between. The CDR3 totals 14 residues. Looked up from germline, CDR1 is SGHTA and CDR2 is FQGTGA.

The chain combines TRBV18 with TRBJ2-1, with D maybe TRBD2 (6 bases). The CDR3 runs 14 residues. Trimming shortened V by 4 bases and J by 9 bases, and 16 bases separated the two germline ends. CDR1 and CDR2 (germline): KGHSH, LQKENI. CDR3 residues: CASSQSGEGIEQFF. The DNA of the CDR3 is TGTGCCAGCTCACAATCGGGAGAAGGGATTGAGCAGTTCTTC. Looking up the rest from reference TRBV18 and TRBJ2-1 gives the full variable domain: NAGVMQNPRHLVRRRGQEARLRCSPMKGHSHVYWYRQLPEEGLKFMVYLQKENIIDESGMPKERFSAEFPKEGPSILRIQQVVRGDSAAYFCASSQSGEGIEQFFGPGTRLTVL.

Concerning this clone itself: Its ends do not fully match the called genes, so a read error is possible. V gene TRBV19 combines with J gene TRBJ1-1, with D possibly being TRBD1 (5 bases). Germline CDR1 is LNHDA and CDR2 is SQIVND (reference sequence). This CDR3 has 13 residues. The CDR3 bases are TGTGCCAGTAGTATAGGAGCAGGGTTCGGCGGGGTCTTT. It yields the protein CASSIGAGFGGVF.

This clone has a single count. CDR3 coding DNA: TGTGCCAGCAGCGCATTAGCGGGGGGCAACACAGATACGCAGTATTTT. It yields the protein CASSALAGGNTDTQYF. The genes are TRBV11-2 and TRBJ2-3; 10 bases map to TRBD2. The CDR3 is made up of 16 amino acids. V lost 5 bases, J lost 2 bases, and 7 bases stayed unmatched. Germline loops: CDR1 SGHAT, CDR2 FQNNGV.

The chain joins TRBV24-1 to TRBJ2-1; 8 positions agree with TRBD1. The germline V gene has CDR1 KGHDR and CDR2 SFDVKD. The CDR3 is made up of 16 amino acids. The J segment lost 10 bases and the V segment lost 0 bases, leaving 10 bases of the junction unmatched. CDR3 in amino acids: CATSDLQGAPDSEQFF. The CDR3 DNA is TGTGCCACCAGTGATTTGCAGGGGGCACCGGATAGCGAGCAGTTCTTC.

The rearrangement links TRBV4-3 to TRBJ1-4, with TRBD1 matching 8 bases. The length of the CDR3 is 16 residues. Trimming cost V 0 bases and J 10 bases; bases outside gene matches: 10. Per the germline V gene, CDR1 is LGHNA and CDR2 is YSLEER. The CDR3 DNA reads TGCGCCAGCAGCCAAGATCATAACAGGGGGAAGGGAAAACTGTTTTTT. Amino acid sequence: CASSQDHNRGKGKLFF.

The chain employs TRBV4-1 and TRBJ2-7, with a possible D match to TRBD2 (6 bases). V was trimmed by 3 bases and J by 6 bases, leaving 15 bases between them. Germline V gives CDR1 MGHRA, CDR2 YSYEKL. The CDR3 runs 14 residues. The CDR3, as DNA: TGCGCCAGCAGCCATGGAGGGGCCGAGAGCGAGCAGTACTTC. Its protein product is CASSHGGAESEQYF.

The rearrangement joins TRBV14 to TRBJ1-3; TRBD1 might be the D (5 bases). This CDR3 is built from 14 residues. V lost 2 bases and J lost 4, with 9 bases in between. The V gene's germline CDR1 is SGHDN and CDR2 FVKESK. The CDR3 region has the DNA TGTGCCAGCAGCCAACAGACAGCAGGAAACACCATATATTTT. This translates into CASSQQTAGNTIYF. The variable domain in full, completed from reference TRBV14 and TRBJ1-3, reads EAGVTQFPSHSVIEKGQTVTLRCDPISGHDNLYWYRRVMGKEIKFLLHFVKESKQDESGMPNNRFLAERTGGTYSTLKVQPAELEDSGVYFCASSQQTAGNTIYFGEGSWLTVV.

The CDR3 bases are TGTGCCAGCAGACCGAACAGGGAGCCGAATGAAAAACTGTTTTTT. Its protein is CASRPNREPNEKLFF. The rearrangement links TRBV6-5 to TRBJ1-4; D is possibly TRBD1 (6 bases). V lost 6 bases and J 5 bases, leaving 16 bases between the germline ends. The CDR3 totals 15 residues. CDR1 and CDR2 (germline): MNHEY, SVGAGI.

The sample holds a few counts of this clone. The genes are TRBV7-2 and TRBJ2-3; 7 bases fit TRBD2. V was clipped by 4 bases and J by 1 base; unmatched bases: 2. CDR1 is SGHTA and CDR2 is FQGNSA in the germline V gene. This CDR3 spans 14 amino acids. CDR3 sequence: CASSSTSGTDTQYF. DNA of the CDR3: TGTGCCAGCAGCTCTACTAGCGGCACAGATACGCAGTATTTT.

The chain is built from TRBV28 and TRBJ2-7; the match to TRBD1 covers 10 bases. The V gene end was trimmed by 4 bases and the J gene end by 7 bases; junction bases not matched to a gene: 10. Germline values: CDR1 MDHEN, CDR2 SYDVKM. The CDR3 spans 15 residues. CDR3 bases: TGTGCCAGCAGTTCATCCGGGACAGGGGTGGGAGAGCAGTACTTC. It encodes CASSSSGTGVGEQYF.

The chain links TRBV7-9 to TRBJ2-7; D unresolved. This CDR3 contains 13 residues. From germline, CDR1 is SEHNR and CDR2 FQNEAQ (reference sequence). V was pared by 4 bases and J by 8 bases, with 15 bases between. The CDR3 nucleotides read TGTGCCAGCAGCTCCTCCGATGGGCCACAGCAGTACTTC. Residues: CASSSSDGPQQYF.

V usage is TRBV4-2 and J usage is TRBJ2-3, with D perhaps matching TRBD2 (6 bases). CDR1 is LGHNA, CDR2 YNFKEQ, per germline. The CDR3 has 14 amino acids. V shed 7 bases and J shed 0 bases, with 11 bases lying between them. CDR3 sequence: CASNQAGSTDTQYF. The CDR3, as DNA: TGTGCCAGCAACCAGGCGGGGAGCACAGATACGCAGTATTTT.

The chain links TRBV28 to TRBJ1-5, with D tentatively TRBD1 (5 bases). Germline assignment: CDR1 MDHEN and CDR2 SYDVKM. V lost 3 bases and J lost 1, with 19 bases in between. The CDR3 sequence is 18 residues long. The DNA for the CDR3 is TGTGCCAGCAGTTTGGGTATGACTAGGGGACGGAGCAATCAGCCCCAGCATTTT. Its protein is CASSLGMTRGRSNQPQHF. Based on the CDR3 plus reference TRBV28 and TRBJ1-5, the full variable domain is DVKVTQSSRYLVKRTGEKVFLECVQDMDHENMFWYRQDPGLGLRLIYFSYDVKMKEKGDIPEGYSVSREKKERFSLILESASTNQTSMYLCASSLGMTRGRSNQPQHFGDGTRLSIL.

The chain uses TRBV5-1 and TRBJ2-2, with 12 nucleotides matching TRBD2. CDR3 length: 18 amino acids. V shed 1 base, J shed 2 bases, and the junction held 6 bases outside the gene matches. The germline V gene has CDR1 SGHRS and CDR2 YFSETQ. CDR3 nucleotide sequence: TGCGCCAGCAGCTTGAGTCTAGCGGGAGGGCCCAACACCGGGGAGCTGTTTTTT. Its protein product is CASSLSLAGGPNTGELFF.

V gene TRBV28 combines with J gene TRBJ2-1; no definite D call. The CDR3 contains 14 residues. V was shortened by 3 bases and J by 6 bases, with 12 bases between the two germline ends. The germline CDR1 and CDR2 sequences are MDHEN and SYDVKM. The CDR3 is CASSFKATFNEQFF. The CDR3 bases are TGTGCCAGCAGTTTTAAGGCCACATTCAATGAGCAGTTCTTC.

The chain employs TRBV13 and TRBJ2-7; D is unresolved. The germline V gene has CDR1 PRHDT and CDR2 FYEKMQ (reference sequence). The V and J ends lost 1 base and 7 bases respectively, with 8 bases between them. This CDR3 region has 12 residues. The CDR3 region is CASSLEGREQYF. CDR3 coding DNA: TGTGCCAGCAGCTTAGAGGGTAGGGAGCAGTACTTC.

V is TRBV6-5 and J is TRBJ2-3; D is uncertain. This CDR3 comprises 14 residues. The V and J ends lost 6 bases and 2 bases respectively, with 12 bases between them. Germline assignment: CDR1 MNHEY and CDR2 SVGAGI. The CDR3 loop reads CASRDSSLTDTQYF. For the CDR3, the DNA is TGTGCCAGCAGAGACTCGTCCCTCACAGATACGCAGTATTTT.

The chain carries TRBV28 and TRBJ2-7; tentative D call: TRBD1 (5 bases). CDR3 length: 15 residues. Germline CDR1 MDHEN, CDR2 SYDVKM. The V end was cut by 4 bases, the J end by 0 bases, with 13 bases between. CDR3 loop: CASSSTPGNSYEQYF. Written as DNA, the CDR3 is TGTGCCAGCAGTTCTACCCCAGGGAACTCCTACGAGCAGTACTTC.

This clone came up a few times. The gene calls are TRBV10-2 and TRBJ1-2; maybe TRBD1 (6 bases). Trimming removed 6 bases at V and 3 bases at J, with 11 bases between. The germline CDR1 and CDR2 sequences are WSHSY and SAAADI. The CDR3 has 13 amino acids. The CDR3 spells CASSEDSDYGYTF. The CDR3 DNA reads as TGCGCCAGCAGCGAGGACAGCGACTATGGCTACACCTTC.

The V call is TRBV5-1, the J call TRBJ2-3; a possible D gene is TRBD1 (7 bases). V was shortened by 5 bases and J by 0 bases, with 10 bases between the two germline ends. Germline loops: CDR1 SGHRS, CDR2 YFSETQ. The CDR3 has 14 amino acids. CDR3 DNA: TGCGCCAGCAGGCGGGACAGTAGCACAGATACGCAGTATTTT. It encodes CASRRDSSTDTQYF.

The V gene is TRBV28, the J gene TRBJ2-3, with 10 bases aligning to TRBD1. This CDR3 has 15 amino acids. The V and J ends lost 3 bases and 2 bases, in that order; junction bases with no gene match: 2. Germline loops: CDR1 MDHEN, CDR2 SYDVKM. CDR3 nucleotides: TGTGCCAGCAGTTTCGGGACAGGGGACACAGATACGCAGTATTTT. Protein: CASSFGTGDTDTQYF.

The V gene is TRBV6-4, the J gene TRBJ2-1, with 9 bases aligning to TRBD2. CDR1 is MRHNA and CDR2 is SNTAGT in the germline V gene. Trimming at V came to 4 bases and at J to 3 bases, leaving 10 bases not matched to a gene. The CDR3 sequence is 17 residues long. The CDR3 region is CASSASMIAGDYNEQFF. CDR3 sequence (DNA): TGTGCCAGCAGTGCTTCAATGATAGCGGGAGACTACAATGAGCAGTTCTTC.

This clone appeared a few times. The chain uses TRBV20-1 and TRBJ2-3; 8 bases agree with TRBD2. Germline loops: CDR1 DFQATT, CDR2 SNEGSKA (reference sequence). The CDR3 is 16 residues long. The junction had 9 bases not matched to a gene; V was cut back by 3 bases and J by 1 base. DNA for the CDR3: TGCAGTGCTAGTAGCGGGGCGGCAGGAGGCACAGATACGCAGTATTTT. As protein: CSASSGAAGGTDTQYF.

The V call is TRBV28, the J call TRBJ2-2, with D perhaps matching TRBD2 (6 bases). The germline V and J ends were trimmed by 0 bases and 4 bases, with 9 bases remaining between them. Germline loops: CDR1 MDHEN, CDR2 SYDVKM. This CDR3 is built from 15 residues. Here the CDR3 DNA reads TGTGCCAGCAGTTTATGGCGGGGAACCACCGGGGAGCTGTTTTTT. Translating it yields CASSLWRGTTGELFF.

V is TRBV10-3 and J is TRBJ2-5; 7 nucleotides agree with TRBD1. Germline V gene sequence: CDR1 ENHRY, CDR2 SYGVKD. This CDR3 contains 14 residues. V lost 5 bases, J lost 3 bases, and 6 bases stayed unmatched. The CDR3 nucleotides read TGTGCCATCAGTACCGGGACAGAGAAAGAGACCCAGTACTTC. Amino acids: CAISTGTEKETQYF.

CDR3 residues: CAWGGQTYEQYF. CDR3 DNA: TGTGCCTGGGGAGGACAGACCTACGAGCAGTACTTC. This chain joins TRBV30 and TRBJ2-7; D might be TRBD1 (6 bases). V dropped 5 bases and J dropped 2 bases, with 10 bases sitting between them. This CDR3 is built from 12 residues. Germline CDR1 reads GTSNPN; CDR2 reads SVGIG (reference sequence).